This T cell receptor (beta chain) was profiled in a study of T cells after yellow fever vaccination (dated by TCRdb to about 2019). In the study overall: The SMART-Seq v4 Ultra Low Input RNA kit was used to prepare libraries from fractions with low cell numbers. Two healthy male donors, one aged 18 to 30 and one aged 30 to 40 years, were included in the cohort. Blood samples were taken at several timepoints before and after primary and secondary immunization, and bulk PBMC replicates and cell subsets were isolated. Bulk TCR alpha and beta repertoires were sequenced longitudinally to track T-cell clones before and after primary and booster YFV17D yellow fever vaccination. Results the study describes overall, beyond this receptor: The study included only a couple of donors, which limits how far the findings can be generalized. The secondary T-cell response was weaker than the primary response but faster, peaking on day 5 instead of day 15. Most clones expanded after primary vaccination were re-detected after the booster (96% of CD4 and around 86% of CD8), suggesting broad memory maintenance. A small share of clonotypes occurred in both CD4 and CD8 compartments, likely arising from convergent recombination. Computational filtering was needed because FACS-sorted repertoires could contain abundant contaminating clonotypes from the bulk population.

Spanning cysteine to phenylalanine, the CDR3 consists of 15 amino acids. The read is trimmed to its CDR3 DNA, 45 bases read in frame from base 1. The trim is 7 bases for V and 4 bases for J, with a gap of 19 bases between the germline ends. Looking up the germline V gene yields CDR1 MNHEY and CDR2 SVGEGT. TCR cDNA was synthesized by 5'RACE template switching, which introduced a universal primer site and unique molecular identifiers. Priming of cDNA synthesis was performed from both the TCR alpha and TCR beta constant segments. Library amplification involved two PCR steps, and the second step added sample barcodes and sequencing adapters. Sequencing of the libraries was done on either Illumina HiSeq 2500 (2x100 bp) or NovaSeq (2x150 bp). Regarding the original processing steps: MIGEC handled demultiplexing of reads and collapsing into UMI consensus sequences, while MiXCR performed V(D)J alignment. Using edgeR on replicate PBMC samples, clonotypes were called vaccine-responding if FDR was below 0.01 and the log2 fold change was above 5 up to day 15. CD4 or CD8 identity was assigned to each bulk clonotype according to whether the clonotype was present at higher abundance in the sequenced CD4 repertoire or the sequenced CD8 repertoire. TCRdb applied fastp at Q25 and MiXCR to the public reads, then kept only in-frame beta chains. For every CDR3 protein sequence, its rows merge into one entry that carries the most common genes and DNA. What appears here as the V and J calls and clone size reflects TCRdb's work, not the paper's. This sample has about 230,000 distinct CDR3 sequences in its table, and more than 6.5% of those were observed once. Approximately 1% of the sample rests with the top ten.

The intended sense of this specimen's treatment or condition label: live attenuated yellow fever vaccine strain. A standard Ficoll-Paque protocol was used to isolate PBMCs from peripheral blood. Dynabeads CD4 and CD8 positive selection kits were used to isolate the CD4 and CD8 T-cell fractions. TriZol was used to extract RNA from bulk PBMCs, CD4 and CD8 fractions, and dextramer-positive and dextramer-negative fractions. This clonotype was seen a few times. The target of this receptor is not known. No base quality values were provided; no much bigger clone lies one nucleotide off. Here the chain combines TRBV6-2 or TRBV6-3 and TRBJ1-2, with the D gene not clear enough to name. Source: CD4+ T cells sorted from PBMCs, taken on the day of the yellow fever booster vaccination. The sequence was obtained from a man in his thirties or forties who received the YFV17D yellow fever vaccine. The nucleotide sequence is TGTGCCAGCACCGGACGAGGGTCTAACCGCTATGGCTACACCTTC. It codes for CASTGRGSNRYGYTF.